Presented here are 27 T cell receptor beta chains from one specimen sequenced in a study of regulatory T cells in long-lasting Graves disease. Described time point: persistent/refractory GD, antithyroid drugs over 5 years with positive TRAb. RNA from PBMCs was the source of the TCR library. The TCR beta library used iRepertoire HTBI primers with Arm-PCR amplification of CDR3. TCRdb re-analysed the multiplex PCR reads in MiXCR, keeping a single row per CDR3 protein. The sample yields hundreds of thousands of distinct CDR3 sequences, 20% to 25% seen once. The sequenced sample was peripheral blood mononuclear cells (PBMCs), obtained when the disease was refractory, from a patient treated with antithyroid drugs. These receptors originate from a female donor with Graves disease.

This clonotype has ten or more counts. The V and J genes are TRBV9 and TRBJ2-7; 15 nucleotides match TRBD2. V lost 4 bases to trimming and J lost 2 bases; unmatched junction nucleotides: 13. Germline-derived CDR1 and CDR2 are SGDLS and YYNGEE. This CDR3 is built from 19 residues. In DNA, the CDR3 is TGTGCCAGCAGCCCCCGGACTAGCGGGAGGGCCGGCCCAACCTACGAGCAGTACTTC. This translates into CASSPRTSGRAGPTYEQYF.

This clonotype has only a few counts. J is TRBJ2-1 and V is TRBV9; D not certain. Trimming pared 0 bases from V and 3 bases from J, leaving 10 bases between. The CDR3 is made up of 15 amino acids. Germline CDR1 SGDLS, CDR2 YYNGEE. The chain's CDR3 is CASSVATVSYNEQFF. The CDR3 DNA follows: TGTGCCAGCAGCGTAGCTACGGTAAGCTACAATGAGCAGTTCTTC.

The chain combines TRBV2 with TRBJ2-3, with 14 nucleotides matching TRBD2. J gave up 4 bases and V 10 bases, and 7 bases lay outside the gene matches. CDR1 and CDR2 (germline): SNHLY, FYNNEI. This CDR3 spans 15 amino acids. The CDR3 here is CATTSGGAFADTQYF. The DNA for the CDR3 is TGTGCCACGACTAGCGGGGGGGCCTTCGCAGATACGCAGTATTTT.

The chain has TRBV4-3 and TRBJ2-2, with D possibly TRBD2 on 5 matching bases. The CDR3 runs to 16 residues. Between the trimmed V and J ends, which lost 0 bases and 2 bases, there was a span of 10 bases. Germline V gene data show CDR1 as LGHNA and CDR2 as YSLEER. DNA of the CDR3: TGCGCCAGCAGCCAAGAACTAACTAGAAACACCGGGGAGCTGTTTTTT. This encodes CASSQELTRNTGELFF.

This clonotype was observed at least ten times. The chain uses TRBV28 and TRBJ2-7, with 7 bases aligning to TRBD1. Germline V gene data show CDR1 as MDHEN and CDR2 as SYDVKM. The trim removed 5 bases at V and 0 bases at J, leaving 10 bases unmatched. The CDR3 totals 16 residues. CDR3 DNA: TGTGCCAGCAGTGCGCAACAGGGGTCCGGCTCCTACGAGCAGTACTTC. Amino acids: CASSAQQGSGSYEQYF.

This clonotype was counted a few times. The chain employs TRBV12-3 or TRBV12-4 and TRBJ1-2; unclear D gene. The V end lost 6 bases, the J end lost 4 bases, and 21 bases lay between the germline ends. This CDR3 spans 16 amino acids. The CDR3 DNA follows: TGTGCCAGCAGCCCTAATCCGGCAGCCGCCCCCTATGGCTACACCTTC. It codes for CASSPNPAAAPYGYTF.

Only a few counts were recorded for this clonotype. The rearrangement uses TRBV4-1 and TRBJ1-4; a weak D match, TRBD1 (5 bases). Trimming shortened V by 4 bases and J by 5 bases, and 17 bases separated the two germline ends. Per germline, CDR1 MGHRA and CDR2 YSYEKL. The CDR3 has 16 amino acids. The CDR3 is CASSPHLGTANEKLFF. The CDR3 DNA follows: TGCGCCAGCAGCCCACACCTCGGGACGGCGAATGAAAAACTGTTTTTT.

This clonotype was observed a few times. V gene TRBV11-1 combines with J gene TRBJ2-7; unclear D gene. Germline V gives CDR1 SGHAT, CDR2 FQDESV (reference sequence). This CDR3 spans 15 amino acids. Trimming cost V 1 base and J 3 bases, with 13 bases left between them. CDR3: CASSLGFGIHYEQYF. CDR3 DNA sequence: TGTGCCAGCAGCTTAGGGTTTGGGATCCACTACGAGCAGTACTTC.

The J gene is TRBJ1-5, the V gene TRBV10-3; no definite D call. This CDR3 comprises 13 residues. Trimming pared 3 bases from V and 4 bases from J, leaving 7 bases between. Germline CDR1 and CDR2: ENHRY and SYGVKD. Written as DNA, the CDR3 is TGTGCCATCAGTGAACAGCCGAATCAGCCCCAGCATTTT. Its protein is CAISEQPNQPQHF.

This sequence joins TRBV2 and TRBJ2-1; 10 bases fit TRBD2. The CDR3 extends over 14 amino acids. CDR1 is SNHLY, CDR2 FYNNEI, per germline. The V and J ends lost 4 bases and 9 bases, in that order; junction bases with no gene match: 6. In nucleotides, the CDR3 is TGTGCCAGCAGTGTCGTGCCTAGCGGGGGTGAGCAGTTCTTC. Protein product: CASSVVPSGGEQFF.

V is TRBV3-1 and J is TRBJ2-7; D is unclear. V lost 0 bases to trimming and J lost 0 bases, with 12 bases between them. CDR3 size: 16 residues. From germline, CDR1 is LGHDT and CDR2 YNNKEL (reference sequence). CDR3 in amino acids: CASSQDGLRISYEQYF. The DNA of the CDR3 is TGTGCCAGCAGCCAAGACGGTTTGCGGATCTCCTACGAGCAGTACTTC.

This clonotype was detected ten times or more. The J gene is TRBJ2-7, the V gene TRBV28; no clear D gene. This CDR3 contains 15 residues. Trimming stripped 6 bases from V and 3 bases from J, with 18 bases between. CDR1 and CDR2 (germline): MDHEN, SYDVKM. The DNA for the CDR3 is TGTGCCAGCAGCAGACTCCCAGGAGTGGGCTACGAGCAGTACTTC. It encodes CASSRLPGVGYEQYF.

This clonotype was observed a handful of times. The chain carries TRBV20-1 and TRBJ1-5, with 10 bases lining up with TRBD1. V gave up 0 bases and J gave up 5 bases; unmatched junction bases: 7. The CDR3 has 16 amino acids. CDR1 is DFQATT and CDR2 is SNEGSKA in the germline V gene (reference sequence). The CDR3 loop reads CSARDLGTGVYQPQHF. The CDR3 nucleotides read TGCAGTGCTAGAGATCTGGGGACAGGGGTCTATCAGCCCCAGCATTTT.

This clonotype was seen ten or more times. The V and J genes are TRBV2 and TRBJ1-1; unclear D gene. V lost 1 base, J lost 4 bases, and 10 bases lay in between. The CDR3 sequence is 14 residues long. Germline values: CDR1 SNHLY, CDR2 FYNNEI. The CDR3 region has the DNA TGTGCCAGCAGTGAAGAAGGAGGCTTCACTGAAGCTTTCTTT. Protein sequence: CASSEEGGFTEAFF.

This clonotype was picked up many times. V gene TRBV6-1 combines with J gene TRBJ1-2, with 9 bases aligning to TRBD1. V lost 4 bases, J lost 0 bases, and 6 bases stayed unmatched. This CDR3 contains 16 residues. From germline, CDR1 is MNHNS and CDR2 SASEGT. In DNA, the CDR3 is TGTGCCAGCAGTGCATTAACAGGGGGCTCTAACTATGGCTACACCTTC. This encodes CASSALTGGSNYGYTF.

The table lists this clonotype with many counts. The chain is built from TRBV6-1 and TRBJ1-2, with 7 positions matching TRBD1. There are 15 residues in the CDR3. The V gene's germline CDR1 is MNHNS and CDR2 SASEGT. V lost 0 bases to trimming and J lost 4 bases; unmatched junction nucleotides: 5. The CDR3 region has the DNA TGTGCCAGCAGTGAAGCCGACAGGGTTATCTATGGCTACACCTTC. Translating gives CASSEADRVIYGYTF.

The rearrangement joins TRBV20-1 to TRBJ1-5; tentatively, D is TRBD1 (5 bases). There are 15 residues in the CDR3. V lost 0 bases, J lost 11 bases, and 20 bases lay in between. Germline lookup yields CDR1 DFQATT and CDR2 SNEGSKA (reference sequence). The CDR3 coding sequence is TGCAGTGCTAGAGATCAAGGGGAGGGAGGTCGCGCCCAGCATTTT. Protein sequence: CSARDQGEGGRAQHF.

The V and J genes are TRBV28 and TRBJ2-7; TRBD2 matches 14 bases. The V gene's germline CDR1 is MDHEN and CDR2 SYDVKM. Unmatched junction bases numbered 22, after V lost 1 base and J lost 8 bases. The CDR3 contains 21 residues. The CDR3 loop reads CASSLFDPLPGLAGVHSKQYF. CDR3 nucleotide sequence: TGTGCCAGCAGTTTATTTGACCCCCTCCCGGGACTAGCGGGAGTACATTCGAAGCAGTACTTC.

This clonotype was detected a few times. The V call is TRBV9, the J call TRBJ1-1; the D is unclear. V was shortened by 2 bases and J by 1 base, with 15 bases between the two germline ends. Per germline, CDR1 SGDLS and CDR2 YYNGEE. The CDR3 is 16 amino acids. The DNA of the CDR3 is TGTGCCAGCAGCGTCGCCATCGACGGAGGGAACACTGAAGCTTTCTTT. Translated: CASSVAIDGGNTEAFF.

This clonotype was recorded at least ten times. This chain links TRBV6-1 with TRBJ1-2; D gene unclear. Germline V CDR1 and CDR2: MNHNS, SASEGT. The length of the CDR3 is 14 residues. The V end lost 6 bases, the J end lost 0 bases, and 11 bases lay between the germline ends. The CDR3 is CASRQEQANYGYTF. DNA for the CDR3: TGTGCCAGCAGGCAGGAGCAAGCTAACTATGGCTACACCTTC.

In this sample, this clonotype turned up a few times. The chain recombines TRBV29-1 with TRBJ2-7, with 14 bases lining up with TRBD2. Looked up from germline, CDR1 is SQVTM and CDR2 is ANQGSEA. The junction had 3 bases not matched to a gene; V was cut back by 5 bases and J by 3 bases. The length of the CDR3 is 14 residues. Here the CDR3 DNA reads TGCAGCGTTAGGGGACTAGCGGGGGTCTACGAGCAGTACTTC. It encodes CSVRGLAGVYEQYF.

This clonotype was seen ten or more times. The gene calls are TRBV28 and TRBJ1-5; tentatively, D is TRBD1 (6 bases). This CDR3 comprises 16 residues. Trimming left V 3 bases short and J 3 bases short, with 15 bases between. From germline, CDR1 is MDHEN and CDR2 SYDVKM. CDR3: CASSFLLGQTNQPQHF. CDR3 DNA sequence: TGTGCCAGCAGTTTCTTACTTGGACAGACCAATCAGCCCCAGCATTTT.

This clonotype was detected many times. The chain couples TRBV15 to TRBJ2-1; weak D call: TRBD2 (6 bases). The length of the CDR3 is 15 residues. Deletions cut 5 bases from V and 7 bases from J, with 18 bases between. Looked up from germline, CDR1 is LNHNV and CDR2 is YYDKDF (reference sequence). As DNA, the CDR3 is TGTGCCACCAGCCCCCCTCCGGGACTCCTGAATGAGCAGTTCTTC. It yields the protein CATSPPPGLLNEQFF.

This clonotype was seen repeatedly, ten times or more. The rearrangement joins TRBV5-1 to TRBJ1-4; D not certain. Germline V CDR1 and CDR2: SGHRS, YFSETQ. V was clipped by 6 bases and J by 7 bases, with 16 bases between them. The CDR3 is 14 residues long. The CDR3 reads CASNSGVEGEKLFF. DNA of the CDR3: TGCGCCAGCAACAGCGGGGTCGAAGGTGAAAAACTGTTTTTT.

The gene calls are TRBV20-1 and TRBJ1-4; D call uncertain. V was pared by 6 bases and J by 0 bases, with 5 bases between. Germline lookup yields CDR1 DFQATT and CDR2 SNEGSKA (reference sequence). This CDR3 is built from 12 residues. The CDR3, as DNA: TGCAGTGCAGTAGCAACTAATGAAAAACTGTTTTTT. Its translation is CSAVATNEKLFF.

There are a few counts of this clonotype. The CDR3 reads CASSENRDTDTQYF. For the CDR3, the DNA is TGTGCCAGCAGTGAAAACAGGGACACAGATACGCAGTATTTT. The chain is built from TRBV2 and TRBJ2-3; D possibly corresponds to TRBD1 (6 bases). The CDR3 runs 14 residues. The V end was cut by 2 bases, the J end by 2 bases, with 8 bases between. Germline values: CDR1 SNHLY, CDR2 FYNNEI.

This clonotype came up a few times. The chain combines TRBV7-2 with TRBJ2-1; weak D call: TRBD2 (6 bases). Trimming shortened V by 2 bases and J by 13 bases, and 9 bases separated the two germline ends. CDR1 SGHTA and CDR2 FQGNSA come from the germline V gene. The CDR3 covers 11 residues. The CDR3 spells CASSLLANQFF. The CDR3 coding sequence is TGTGCCAGCAGCTTACTAGCGAACCAGTTCTTC.